This TCR beta chain was sequenced during a study of T cell repertoires in cytomegalovirus infection. For the study at large: Shared public TCR beta signatures pointed to both CMV infection and a matching HLA type. Study observations and caveats: The ex vivo response was dominated by HLA-C-restricted CMV-specific TCR beta clonotypes.

This clonotype was counted a few times. Its cognate antigen is unknown. Each CDR3 protein is one row after TCRdb ran MiXCR on the reads. The profile shows fewer than 550,000 distinct CDR3 sequences, more than 20% of them singletons. The sequence came from a human donor in good health (CMV status not recorded). Some clones in this sample may be carry-over from other donors' samples. The sequenced sample consisted of PBMCs.

CDR3 amino acids: CASTFRSRTTGELFF. DNA for the CDR3: TGTGCCAGCACCTTTAGGTCCAGAACCACCGGGGAGCTGTTTTTT. This chain uses TRBV12-3 or TRBV12-4 with TRBJ2-2; D is ambiguous. V was clipped by 7 bases and J by 4 bases, with 16 bases between them. CDR3 size: 15 residues.